This T cell receptor beta chain came from a study of blood T cell repertoires in COVID-19 (dated by TCRdb to about 2020). Turning to the overall study: Samples from collaborators originated in the United States, Italy and Spain and spanned both the acute and convalescent phases of COVID-19. The repertoires were released in a freely available public database intended as a resource for research on the immune response to SARS-CoV-2. A de-identified subject ID, COVID-19 status, age in years and sex were almost always included in the sample metadata. Where available, HLA class I and class II types were taken from metadata supplied by the sample provider and were not determined by assay-based typing. The material from the prospective study consisted of cDNA or gDNA derived from T cells, B-cell-depleted T cells, or PBMCs. The dataset comprised deeply sampled blood TCRbeta repertoires from subjects exposed to, actively infected with, or recovered from COVID-19. The samples were drawn from the first 160 participants of the ongoing ImmuneRACE study and from under 1,500 subjects provided by 6 global collaborators. The paper as a whole reports these results and caveats: The quantity of clinical and demographic metadata differed by source and by participant and was supplied without curation.

This clone was counted a single time. Its antigen remains unidentified. Within one base of it there is no much larger clone, and no base qualities were kept. TCRbeta CDR3 regions were amplified from genomic DNA using the immunoSEQ Assay, a bias-controlled multiplex PCR. In the authors' own workflow: The number of nucleated cells in each sample was estimated from the amplification of reference gene primers within the assay. To quantify the absolute abundance of each unique TCRbeta CDR3 rearrangement, sequence reads were collapsed and filtered. For each sample, productive Simpson clonality was calculated as the square root of Simpson's diversity index across productive rearrangements. TCRdb carries this immuneACCESS record with in-frame sequences only. Its versions omit some clonotypes, under half of them owing to an unresolved V gene in the studies checked, with the rest unexplained. From that table come the V and J calls and clone size; the DNA was used to work out D and trimming. Across this sample there are some 95,000 clones, with about 85% seen only once. Jointly, the top ten make up around 4.5% of the sample.

Germline trimming: 1 base from V, 2 bases from J; junction bases outside gene matches: 15. From the cysteine through the phenylalanine, the CDR3 covers 19 amino acids. The kept DNA is CDR3 alone, 57 bases in frame from the first base. The germline V gene yields MGHRA for CDR1 and YSYEKL for CDR2. Each collaborating institution followed its own protocols to collect whole blood in K2EDTA tubes. Collaborator samples were shipped for TCRbeta analysis as frozen whole blood, isolated PBMCs, or DNA extracted from either sample type. The chain joins TRBV4-1 to TRBJ2-5, with 8 central nucleotides matching TRBD2. Sequencing used peripheral blood. The clonotype comes from a man aged 70-80 years with acute or convalescent COVID-19. In nucleotides, the sequence is TGCGCCAGCAGCCAAGTGGGTTTAAGCTTAGCGGGGTCACAAGAGACCCAGTACTTC. Protein translation: CASSQVGLSLAGSQETQYF.